This entry describes one T cell receptor (beta chain). Trimming left V 6 bases short and J 2 bases short, with 16 bases between. The CDR3 loop spans 14 amino acids. The germline CDR1 and CDR2 sequences are DFQATT and SNEGSKA (reference sequence). TCRdb redid the calling of the RT-PCR reads with MiXCR, one entry per CDR3 protein. This sample has 650,000 to 800,000 distinct CDR3 sequences, with 11% to 15% found just once. The receptor was isolated from a female donor in good health, serving as a healthy control. The sample was memory CD4+ T cells from blood. The chain joins TRBV20-1 to TRBJ1-1; D possibly corresponds to TRBD1 (6 bases). The CDR3 sequence: CSAHAQGLNTEAFF. In nucleotides, the CDR3 is TGCAGTGCCCACGCACAGGGACTTAACACTGAAGCTTTCTTT.